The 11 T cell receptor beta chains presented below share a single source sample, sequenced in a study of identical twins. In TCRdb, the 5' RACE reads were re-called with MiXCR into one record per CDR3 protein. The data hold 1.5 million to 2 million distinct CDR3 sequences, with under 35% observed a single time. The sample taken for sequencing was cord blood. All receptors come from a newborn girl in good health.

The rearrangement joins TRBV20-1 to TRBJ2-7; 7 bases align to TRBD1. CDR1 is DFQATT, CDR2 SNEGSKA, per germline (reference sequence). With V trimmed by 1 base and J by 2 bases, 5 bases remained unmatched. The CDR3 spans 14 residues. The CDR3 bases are TGCAGTGCTAGAGTAAGGGACAGAACCTACGAGCAGTACTTC. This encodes CSARVRDRTYEQYF.

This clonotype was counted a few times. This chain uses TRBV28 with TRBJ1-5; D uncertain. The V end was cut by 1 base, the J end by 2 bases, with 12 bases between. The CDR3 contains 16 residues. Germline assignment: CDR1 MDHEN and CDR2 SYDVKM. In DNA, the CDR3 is TGTGCCAGCAGTTTATTAGCCGGGCCTGGCAATCAGCCCCAGCATTTT. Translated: CASSLLAGPGNQPQHF.

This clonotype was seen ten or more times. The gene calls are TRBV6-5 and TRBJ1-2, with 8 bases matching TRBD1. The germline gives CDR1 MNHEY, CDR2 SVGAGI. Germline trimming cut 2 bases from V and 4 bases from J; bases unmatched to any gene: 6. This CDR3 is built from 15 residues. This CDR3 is CASSYRDRMGYGYTF. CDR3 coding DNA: TGTGCCAGCAGTTACCGGGACAGGATGGGCTATGGCTACACCTTC.

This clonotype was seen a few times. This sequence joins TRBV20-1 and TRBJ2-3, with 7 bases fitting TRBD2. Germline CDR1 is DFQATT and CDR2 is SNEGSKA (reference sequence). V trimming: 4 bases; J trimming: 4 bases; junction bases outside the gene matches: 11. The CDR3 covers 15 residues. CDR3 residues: CSANPRAGFADTQYF. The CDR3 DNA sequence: TGCAGTGCTAACCCGAGAGCGGGATTCGCAGATACGCAGTATTTT.

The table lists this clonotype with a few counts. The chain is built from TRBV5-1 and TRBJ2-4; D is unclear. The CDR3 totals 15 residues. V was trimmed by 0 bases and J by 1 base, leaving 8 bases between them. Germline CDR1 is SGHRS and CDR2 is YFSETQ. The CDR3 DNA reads TGCGCCAGCAGCTTGGTCCTAGGGGCCAAAAACATTCAGTACTTC. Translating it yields CASSLVLGAKNIQYF.

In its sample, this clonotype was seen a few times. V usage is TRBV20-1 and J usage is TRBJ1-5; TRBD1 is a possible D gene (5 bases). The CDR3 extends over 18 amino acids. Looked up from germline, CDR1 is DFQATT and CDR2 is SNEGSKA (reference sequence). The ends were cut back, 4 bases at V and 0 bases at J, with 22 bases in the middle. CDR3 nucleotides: TGCAGTGCTATGACCGGGGGAGAGGGCTTTTATAGCAATCAGCCCCAGCATTTT. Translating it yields CSAMTGGEGFYSNQPQHF.

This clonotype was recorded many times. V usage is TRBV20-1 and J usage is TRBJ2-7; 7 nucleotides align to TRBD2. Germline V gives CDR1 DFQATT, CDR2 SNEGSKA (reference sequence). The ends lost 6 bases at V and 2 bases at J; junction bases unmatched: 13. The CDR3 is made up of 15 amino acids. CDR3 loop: CSANLLASVTYEQYF. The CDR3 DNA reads TGCAGTGCCAACCTACTAGCGTCCGTTACCTACGAGCAGTACTTC.

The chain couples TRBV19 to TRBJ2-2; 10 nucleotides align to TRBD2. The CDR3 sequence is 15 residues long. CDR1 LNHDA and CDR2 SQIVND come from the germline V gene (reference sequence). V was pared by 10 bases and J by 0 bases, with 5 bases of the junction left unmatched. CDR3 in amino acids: CATLAGESNTGELFF. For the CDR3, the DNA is TGTGCCACCCTAGCGGGGGAATCGAACACCGGGGAGCTGTTTTTT.

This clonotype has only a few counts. The CDR3 DNA is TGTGCCAGCAGAGAGGGGGCGCCGAGTTCACCCCTCCACTTT. Amino acid sequence: CASREGAPSSPLHF. The chain employs TRBV9 and TRBJ1-6; 7 bases are a match to TRBD1. The J segment lost 9 bases and the V segment lost 5 bases, leaving 8 bases of the junction unmatched. The CDR3 consists of 14 residues. The germline V gene encodes CDR1 SGDLS and CDR2 YYNGEE.

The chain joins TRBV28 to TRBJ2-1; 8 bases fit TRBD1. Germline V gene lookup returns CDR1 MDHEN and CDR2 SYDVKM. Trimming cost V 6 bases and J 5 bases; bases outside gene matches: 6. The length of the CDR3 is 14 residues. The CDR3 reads CASSDRGLNNEQFF. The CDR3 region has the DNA TGTGCCAGCAGCGACAGGGGCCTGAACAATGAGCAGTTCTTC. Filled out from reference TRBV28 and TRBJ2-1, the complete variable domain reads DVKVTQSSRYLVKRTGEKVFLECVQDMDHENMFWYRQDPGLGLRLIYFSYDVKMKEKGDIPEGYSVSREKKERFSLILESASTNQTSMYLCASSDRGLNNEQFFGPGTRLTVL.

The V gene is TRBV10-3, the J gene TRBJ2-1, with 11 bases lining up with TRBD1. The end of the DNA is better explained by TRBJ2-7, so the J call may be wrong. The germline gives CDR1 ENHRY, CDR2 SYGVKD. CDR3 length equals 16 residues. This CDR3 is CAISGQGAVQYNEQYF. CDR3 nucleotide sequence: TGTGCCATCAGCGGACAGGGGGCCGTTCAATACAATGAGCAGTACTTC.